The rows below give T cell receptor beta chains drawn from one sample of a study of OX40 agonist ivuxolimab in advanced cancers. Sequencing was performed with immunoSEQ multiplex PCR; in TCRdb, only in-frame clones are kept and a portion is missing. Of roughly 38,000 clones listed, over 80% are singletons. Sequenced material: CD4+ or CD8+ T cells sorted from blood, taken in a trial of the OX40 agonist ivuxolimab. These receptors were taken from an adult with an advanced solid tumor such as melanoma, head and neck, liver or kidney cancer. The CDR3 runs from the conserved cysteine through the conserved F or W.

TRBV7-9 CASSPPAGGDGYTF
TRBV6-6 CASSPTSWPQHF
TRBV27 CASKRPHTDTQYF
TRBV7-9 CASSRLLTGPLGYTF
TRBV7-9 CVSVGAGNTIYF
TRBV4-1 CASSRHRGRDQPQHF
TRBV15 CATSRTGAYEQYF
TRBV18 CASSLGQTSSYEQYF
TRBV10-3 CAISGIANEQFF
TRBV14 CASSQRARFRYNEQFF
TRBV28 CASIMWGSPPYNEQFF
TRBV28 CASVGWGGQPQHF
TRBV29-1 CSATGGGNIQYF
TRBV11-3 CASSSRTAGGTEAFF
TRBV19 CASSIGQEADEQFF
TRBV19 CATEGQGNTEAFF
TRBV5-1 CASSRGDVGQPQHF
TRBV5-1 CASSVGLIGISPLHF
TRBV6-6 CASSYGEGNYGYTF
TRBV7-9 CASSLGQANTEAFF
TRBV20-1 CSAVTGFREYF
TRBV7-9 CASSLGPRDEQFF
TRBV10-3 CAISDRAAGVYEQYF
TRBV7-6 CASSPGTGYTF
TRBV7-9 CASSFYRTAHTGELFF
TRBV5-4 CASSSLSGTATYEQYF
TRBV2 CASSAEQAHGYTF
TRBV19 CASSRGLQETQYF
TRBV11-2 CASSALKSYNEQFF
TRBV5-1 CASGTSGNTGELFF
TRBV6-5 CASSWYEGSPIYEQYF
TRBV7-9 CASSSRTNFEEQFF
TRBV7-9 CASTGVGQPGTQYF
TRBV5-8 CASSWGRSLAAYNEQFF
TRBV30 CAWTRGALTEAFF
TRBV15 CATSSATRQGVYEQYF
TRBV9 CASSVADGRIHNEQFF
TRBV6-5 CASSYSIGTTDTQYF
TRBV7-6 CASSLNENTGELFF
TRBV2 CASSLQGGFGYTF
TRBV29-1 CSVDKNQETQYF
TRBV12-5 CASGLGTQTDEKLFF
TRBV7-9 CASSLTTGNQPQHF
TRBV30 CAWSGFYEQYF
TRBV2 CASSGGDQPQHF
TRBV27 CASSPPNRDTQYF
TRBV7-2 CASSLQLGQRGSYTF
TRBV14 CASSQDKRVGGPEDGELFF
TRBV20-1 CSAKLVFEQFF
TRBV19 CASSIRDTRNQPQHF
TRBV28 CASSSYRGDRDRELFF
TRBV2 CASRAQDYYSNQPQHF
TRBV6-5 CASSYSTVSGNTIYF
TRBV27 CASSFRDRGFYEQYF
TRBV28 CASLIGTGGYEQYF
TRBV5-1 CASSLEATTYGYTF
TRBV7-2 CASSSTGTSGAEQFF
TRBV11-3 CASSPTWSSYEQYF
TRBV12-5 CASGLVPGQGSGYTF
TRBV7-2 CASSLLAGAKNIQYF